A selection of T cell receptor beta chains follows, all from one sample in a study of blood T cell repertoires in COVID-19. Here immunoSEQ multiplex PCR was the method, and the copy in TCRdb shows in-frame clones only, minus some. The sample shows 200,000 to 250,000 clones, about 89% of them seen only once. Sequencing input: peripheral blood. The receptors here all came from a man in his fifties or sixties who had recovered from COVID-19. The CDR3 runs from the conserved cysteine through the conserved F or W. Fields, in order: clone size, J gene, D gene, V gene, CDR3 DNA, CDR3 protein. D genes are given only for firm matches. Clone size is not always given. Where it is, it says once, few, many or a class for expanded clones.

abundance: -; j_gene: TRBJ1-5; d_gene: -; v_gene: TRBV19; CDR3nt: TGTGCCACCCAGGGGAGCCTCAATCAGCCCCAGCATTTT; CDR3aa: CATQGSLNQPQHF
abundance: once; j_gene: TRBJ1-3; d_gene: -; v_gene: TRBV7-2; CDR3nt: TGTGCCAGCAGCCGCAGTGGTCAGGGATTATCTGGAAACACCATATATTTT; CDR3aa: CASSRSGQGLSGNTIYF
abundance: -; j_gene: TRBJ2-7; d_gene: TRBD1; v_gene: TRBV11-3; CDR3nt: TGTGCCAGCAGCGTAGGGGGCCTCTCATACGAGCAGTACTTC; CDR3aa: CASSVGGLSYEQYF
abundance: -; j_gene: TRBJ1-5; d_gene: -; v_gene: TRBV6-1; CDR3nt: TGTGCCAGCAGTGAAGATGGAAGACTTGGACAGCCCCAGCATTTT; CDR3aa: CASSEDGRLGQPQHF
abundance: -; j_gene: TRBJ1-2; d_gene: TRBD1; v_gene: TRBV7-9; CDR3nt: TGTGCCAGCAGCCCCCAGACAGGGGGGTTTGATGGCTACACCTTC; CDR3aa: CASSPQTGGFDGYTF
abundance: -; j_gene: TRBJ1-1; d_gene: TRBD1; v_gene: TRBV7-9; CDR3nt: TGTGCCAGCAGCTTCACGCAGGGGGGCACTGAAGCTTTCTTT; CDR3aa: CASSFTQGGTEAFF
abundance: -; j_gene: TRBJ1-1; d_gene: TRBD1; v_gene: TRBV11-3; CDR3nt: TGTGCCAGCAGCCGGGACAGGGGAATGGAAGCTTTCTTT; CDR3aa: CASSRDRGMEAFF
abundance: -; j_gene: TRBJ2-5; d_gene: TRBD1; v_gene: TRBV27; CDR3nt: TGTGCCAGCAGTCGACCGGGACAGGGCAGTTTTGTGGCCCAGTACTTC; CDR3aa: CASSRPGQGSFVAQYF
abundance: -; j_gene: TRBJ1-5; d_gene: TRBD1; v_gene: TRBV5-4; CDR3nt: TGTGCCAGCAGCCTACAGGGGCAAAATCAGCCCCAGCATTTT; CDR3aa: CASSLQGQNQPQHF
abundance: -; j_gene: TRBJ1-4; d_gene: TRBD1; v_gene: TRBV4-1; CDR3nt: TGCGCCAGCAGCCGCCTTGGACAGGTTAATGAAAAACTGTTTTTT; CDR3aa: CASSRLGQVNEKLFF